Each of the 18 T cell receptor beta chains below was sequenced from the same sample in a study of blood T cells in healthy people across ages. A sample-barcoded 5' primer and a J-beta primer mix were used in a second PCR of roughly 7 to 11 cycles. TCRdb re-called the 5' RACE reads with MiXCR, one entry per CDR3 protein. The repertoire has 800,000 or so distinct CDR3 sequences, about 62% of them found once; the top ten carry around a quarter. Source material: blood. The receptors shown here come from a man aged 30 to 39 in good health.

The V and J genes are TRBV5-6 and TRBJ2-6; D gene unclear. Trimming left V 6 bases short and J 0 bases short, with 10 bases between. This CDR3 is built from 15 residues. From germline, CDR1 is SGHDT and CDR2 YYEEEE. The CDR3 DNA reads TGTGCCAGCAACCTGGCATTCTCTGGGGCCAACGTCCTGACTTTC. This codes for CASNLAFSGANVLTF.

In this sample, this clonotype turned up a few times. The J gene is TRBJ2-3, the V gene TRBV12-3 or TRBV12-4; TRBD2 agrees at 10 bases. This CDR3 comprises 14 residues. Losses at the gene ends were 6 bases for V and 6 bases for J; bases not matched to a gene: 6. The CDR3 here is CASRVAGGTDTQYF. The DNA of the CDR3 is TGTGCCAGCAGAGTAGCGGGGGGAACGGATACGCAGTATTTT.

This CDR3 reads CASSQELAGAQTQYF. CDR3 sequence (DNA): TGTGCCAGCAGCCAAGAGCTAGCGGGGGCCCAGACCCAGTACTTC. This chain links TRBV4-2 with TRBJ2-5, with 10 nucleotides matching TRBD2. The CDR3 loop spans 15 amino acids. The V segment lost 0 bases and the J segment 6 bases; nucleotides outside the gene matches: 4. CDR1 and CDR2 from the germline V gene are LGHNA and YNFKEQ.

The V gene is TRBV5-5, the J gene TRBJ2-1; 8 bases agree with TRBD2. V lost 10 bases to trimming and J lost 0 bases; unmatched junction nucleotides: 6. Germline V gene data show CDR1 as SGHKS and CDR2 as YYEKEE (reference sequence). The CDR3 runs 14 residues. CDR3 in DNA: TGTGCCGACGGGAGGGATCCCTCCTACAATGAGCAGTTCTTC. Protein sequence: CADGRDPSYNEQFF.

V and J are TRBV20-1 and TRBJ2-1; perhaps TRBD1 as D (6 bases). CDR1 and CDR2 (germline): DFQATT, SNEGSKA (reference sequence). Trimming cost V 3 bases and J 6 bases, with 15 bases left between them. The CDR3 is made up of 14 amino acids. This CDR3 is CSARRGGTINEQFF. The CDR3 DNA sequence: TGCAGTGCTAGGCGTGGGGGCACGATCAATGAGCAGTTCTTC.

The chain recombines TRBV5-1 with TRBJ1-5; D remains unclear. V lost 4 bases to trimming and J lost 4 bases, with 12 bases between them. This CDR3 region has 14 residues. Germline V gene sequence: CDR1 SGHRS, CDR2 YFSETQ. As DNA, the CDR3 is TGCGCCAGCAGCCCGGACGGGGATAATCAGCCCCAGCATTTT. It specifies CASSPDGDNQPQHF.

The V call is TRBV9, the J call TRBJ2-1, with a possible D match to TRBD2 (6 bases). Germline V lookup: CDR1 SGDLS, CDR2 YYNGEE. V was clipped by 5 bases and J by 9 bases, with 18 bases between them. CDR3 size: 14 residues. CDR3 region: CASRTGQLGGEQFF. CDR3 DNA sequence: TGTGCCAGCAGAACCGGCCAGTTGGGAGGTGAGCAGTTCTTC. Complete variable domain (other parts from reference TRBV9 and TRBJ2-1): DSGVTQTPKHLITATGQRVTLRCSPRSGDLSVYWYQQSLDQGLQFLIQYYNGEERAKGNILERFSAQQFPDLHSELNLSSLELGDSALYFCASRTGQLGGEQFFGPGTRLTVL.

The gene calls are TRBV7-2 and TRBJ2-5; weak D call: TRBD2 (6 bases). The CDR3 totals 15 residues. Germline assignment: CDR1 SGHTA and CDR2 FQGNSA. Trimming took off 5 bases at V and 2 bases at J, with 15 bases between the two ends. The CDR3 loop reads CASSPYGSDQETQYF. CDR3 sequence (DNA): TGTGCCAGCAGCCCATACGGGAGCGATCAAGAGACCCAGTACTTC.

This chain joins TRBV14 and TRBJ2-5; D remains unclear. The CDR3 covers 12 residues. The V gene lost 5 bases and the J gene lost 11 bases, with 15 bases spanning the gap. Germline CDR1 SGHDN, CDR2 FVKESK. CDR3 nucleotides: TGTGCCAGCAGCTATCTTCACTACGTGCAGTACTTC. As protein: CASSYLHYVQYF.

V gene TRBV2 combines with J gene TRBJ2-3, with 14 bases fitting TRBD2. J lost 6 bases, V lost 8 bases, and 7 bases had no gene match. This CDR3 spans 15 amino acids. The germline CDR1 and CDR2 sequences are SNHLY and FYNNEI. CDR3 region: CASPTSGGASDTQYF. In nucleotides, the CDR3 is TGTGCCAGCCCGACTAGCGGGGGGGCATCGGATACGCAGTATTTT.

CDR3 sequence reads: CASSFAGGPSGANVLTF. The CDR3 DNA reads TGTGCCAGCAGCTTTGCTGGGGGCCCCTCTGGGGCCAACGTCCTGACTTTC. V gene TRBV7-3 combines with J gene TRBJ2-6; TRBD1 is a possible D gene (6 bases). This CDR3 comprises 17 residues. V lost 3 bases, J lost 0 bases, and 12 bases lay in between. Germline-derived CDR1 and CDR2 are SGHTA and FQGTGA.

This chain links TRBV29-1 with TRBJ2-7, with TRBD2 matching 10 bases. CDR1 and CDR2 from the germline V gene are SQVTM and ANQGSEA. The trim removed 4 bases at V and 1 base at J, leaving 1 base unmatched. The CDR3 is 13 residues long. CDR3 nucleotides: TGCAGCGTTGCGACTAGCGGGTCCTACGAGCAGTACTTC. It specifies CSVATSGSYEQYF.

The chain links TRBV7-9 to TRBJ1-2, with D unresolved. Between the trimmed V and J ends, which lost 5 bases and 4 bases, there was a span of 11 bases. The length of the CDR3 is 13 residues. Germline V lookup: CDR1 SEHNR, CDR2 FQNEAQ (reference sequence). Here the CDR3 reads CASSVVGFYGYTF. CDR3 DNA: TGTGCCAGCAGCGTAGTCGGGTTCTATGGCTACACCTTC.

The V call is TRBV6-6, the J call TRBJ2-7; perhaps TRBD2 as D (5 bases). The germline V gene has CDR1 MNHNY and CDR2 SVGAGI (reference sequence). This CDR3 spans 15 amino acids. Between the trimmed V and J ends, which lost 0 bases and 5 bases, there was a span of 14 bases. The CDR3 sequence is CASSYSSSAVNEQYF. In DNA, the CDR3 is TGTGCCAGCAGTTACTCGAGTAGCGCTGTCAACGAGCAGTACTTC.

This chain links TRBV7-9 with TRBJ2-1; D perhaps matches TRBD2 (5 bases). Germline assignment: CDR1 SEHNR and CDR2 FQNEAQ (reference sequence). There are 13 residues in the CDR3. V gave up 5 bases and J gave up 6 bases, with 11 bases separating them. CDR3 nucleotides: TGTGCCAGCAGCCCGGACTGGCTCAATGAGCAGTTCTTC. Residues: CASSPDWLNEQFF.

The J gene is TRBJ2-5, the V gene TRBV11-1; TRBD1 agrees at 10 bases. The DNA end favors TRBJ2-4, so the J call may be wrong. This CDR3 has 16 residues. Germline V CDR1 and CDR2: SGHAT, FQDESV (reference sequence). This CDR3 reads CASSTPGQGTKNIQYF. In nucleotides, the CDR3 is TGTGCCAGCAGCACCCCGGGACAGGGGACCAAAAACATTCAGTACTTC.

A note on this clonotype: At one end the junction does not follow the germline gene, possibly because of a read error. V and J are TRBV6-5 and TRBJ2-1; 7 bases map to TRBD2. Germline-derived CDR1 and CDR2 are MNHEY and SVGAGI. This CDR3 comprises 14 residues. CDR3 sequence (DNA): TGTACCAGCACTAAGCGGGGCGGCTACAATGAGCAGTTCTTC. Protein product: CTSTKRGGYNEQFF.

V is TRBV7-2 and J is TRBJ2-5; no firm D call. V lost 5 bases, J lost 5 bases, and 12 bases lay in between. Germline CDR1 is SGHTA and CDR2 is FQGNSA. The CDR3 consists of 13 residues. As DNA, the CDR3 is TGTGCCAGCAGCGGGATCATAACGGAGACCCAGTACTTC. Translating gives CASSGIITETQYF.